This T cell receptor (beta chain) was observed in a study of human T cells and chemical hapten exposure. Whole-study context: The sensitizer, 2% DPC, was used on around 2 cm by around 2 cm of upper inner arm skin. General observations from the study: Having alopecia, donors may respond immunologically unlike healthy people.

This clonotype was detected ten times or more. Its antigen is not known. As for time point: patch test 1, 2 weeks after DPC sensitization. Treatment indicated: therapeutic diphenylcyclopropenone sensitization with weekly scalp DPC. A single record per CDR3 protein comes from TCRdb applying MiXCR to the RACE reads. The top ten clones hold 1.5% to 2% of a sample with 150,000 to 200,000 distinct CDR3 sequences, approximately 15% of them seen once. Germline-derived CDR1 and CDR2 are SGHRS and YFSETQ. The CDR3 sequence is 15 residues long. After removal of 0 bases from V and 7 bases from J, the junction contained 10 bases not matched to a gene.

This sequence joins TRBV5-1 and TRBJ2-7; 7 bases are a match to TRBD1. The receptor's source is a woman aged 25 to 39 with alopecia areata. Some clones in this sample may be carry-over from other donors' samples. Material: whole blood, obtained in connection with sensitization to the hapten diphenylcyclopropenone (DPC). The CDR3 loop is CASSLGGQTSEEQYF. The DNA for the CDR3 is TGCGCCAGCAGCTTGGGGGGACAGACGTCCGAAGAGCAGTACTTC.